Below are 19 T cell receptor beta chains sequenced from a single sample in a study of tumor-infiltrating lymphocytes in oesophageal squamous cell carcinoma. TCRdb reprocessed the PCR reads via MiXCR and lists one record per CDR3 protein. The repertoire includes around 22,000 distinct CDR3 sequences, roughly 35% of them detected once, and around 23% sits in the top ten. Sequences were obtained from esophageal tumor tissue. These receptors originate from a male donor with esophageal squamous cell carcinoma.

This clonotype was recorded a few times. The CDR3 DNA reads TGTGCCAGCACCCTTAGGGGGTTCTGGAATGAGCAGTTCTTC. Translation: CASTLRGFWNEQFF. This rearrangement joins TRBV6-5 to TRBJ2-5; D might be TRBD1 (6 bases). The DNA end favors TRBJ2-1, so the J call may be wrong. CDR1 MNHEY and CDR2 SVGAGI come from the germline V gene. This CDR3 comprises 14 residues.

The chain carries TRBV7-8 and TRBJ2-7; TRBD2 matches at 7 bases. The better agreement between TRBJ2-1 and the DNA end casts doubt on the J call. The CDR3 is 14 residues long. The germline gives CDR1 SGHVS, CDR2 FQNEAQ. As DNA, the CDR3 is TGTGCCAGCAGCCTCCCTAGCGGCCACAATGAGCAGTTCTTC. Its protein is CASSLPSGHNEQFF.

This clonotype was counted many times. This chain uses TRBV7-3 with TRBJ2-5, with 9 bases that match TRBD2. CDR1 is SGHTA and CDR2 is FQGTGA in the germline V gene. Losses at the gene ends were 5 bases for V and 5 bases for J; bases not matched to a gene: 6. CDR3 size: 14 residues. This CDR3 reads CASSAGGGGETQYF. CDR3 bases: TGTGCCAGCAGCGCGGGGGGGGGCGGGGAGACCCAGTACTTC.

This clonotype was counted between two and nine times. The genes are TRBV7-6 and TRBJ2-1, with unresolved D. The V gene lost 1 base and the J gene lost 3 bases, with 13 bases spanning the gap. The CDR3 consists of 16 residues. Germline CDR1 and CDR2: SGHVS and FNYEAQ. CDR3 sequence (DNA): TGTGCCAGCAGCTTAGGTATCGCGTTGGGCTACAATGAGCAGTTCTTC. It translates to CASSLGIALGYNEQFF.

There are a few counts of this clonotype. Possible read error: a much larger clone is one base away. This chain uses TRBV11-2 with TRBJ2-1; TRBD1 might be the D (5 bases). Deletions cut 1 base from V and 10 bases from J, with 17 bases between. The CDR3 consists of 15 residues. Germline V lookup: CDR1 SGHAT, CDR2 FQNNGV. CDR3 in DNA: TGTGCCAGCAGCTTAGGGCTGACAGCTACCTACGAGCAGTTCTTC. It yields the protein CASSLGLTATYEQFF.

The sample holds many counts of this clonotype. The chain employs TRBV5-6 and TRBJ2-5; 10 nucleotides line up with TRBD1. The CDR3 has 16 residues. Germline CDR1 and CDR2: SGHDT and YYEEEE. Trimming cost V 3 bases and J 5 bases; bases outside gene matches: 10. CDR3 coding DNA: TGTGCCAGCAGCTCCCTCCCGGGACAGGGGAGCGAGACCCAGTACTTC. Protein sequence: CASSSLPGQGSETQYF. Together with reference TRBV5-6 and TRBJ2-5, the CDR3 gives the full variable domain: DAGVTQSPTHLIKTRGQQVTLRCSPKSGHDTVSWYQQALGQGPQFIFQYYEEEERQRGNFPDRFSGHQFPNYSSELNVNALLLGDSALYLCASSSLPGQGSETQYFGPGTRLLVL.

This clonotype was found many times. This sequence joins TRBV5-5 and TRBJ2-3, with 13 bases matching TRBD2. Unmatched junction bases numbered 3, after V lost 1 base and J lost 4 bases. The CDR3 sequence is 16 residues long. Germline CDR1 and CDR2: SGHKS and YYEKEE (reference sequence). The CDR3 is CASSLTSGGAADTQYF. CDR3 bases: TGTGCCAGCAGCTTGACTAGCGGGGGGGCCGCAGATACGCAGTATTTT. The full variable domain, its missing parts supplied by reference TRBV5-5 and TRBJ2-3, is DAGVTQSPTHLIKTRGQQVTLRCSPISGHKSVSWYQQVLGQGPQFIFQYYEKEERGRGNFPDRFSARQFPNYSSELNVNALLLGDSALYLCASSLTSGGAADTQYFGPGTRLTVL.

This rearrangement joins TRBV7-2 to TRBJ2-3, with D perhaps matching TRBD2 (6 bases). The closer fit of TRBJ2-5 to the DNA end suggests the J call may be wrong. There are 14 residues in the CDR3. Germline CDR1 SGHTA, CDR2 FQGNSA. CDR3 region: CASSGTGTRLAQYF. The DNA of the CDR3 is TGTGCCAGCAGCGGAACCGGGACTCGTTTGGCCCAGTACTTC.

At least ten counts were recorded for this clonotype. V is TRBV6-1 and J is TRBJ2-2; 12 bases are a match to TRBD2. CDR3 length equals 16 residues. V lost 6 bases to trimming and J lost 8 bases; unmatched junction nucleotides: 10. Germline lookup yields CDR1 MNHNS and CDR2 SASEGT. CDR3 bases: TGTGCCAGCAGCCGAAGGAGACTAGCGGGAGAAGGGGAGCTGTTTTTT. It encodes CASSRRRLAGEGELFF.

This chain connects TRBV2 to TRBJ1-2, with TRBD1 matching 9 bases. The CDR3 contains 13 residues. Trimming cost V 6 bases and J 8 bases; bases outside gene matches: 7. Per germline, CDR1 SNHLY and CDR2 FYNNEI. In DNA form, the CDR3 reads TGTGCCAGCAGACTTGACAGGGGGGGAGGCTACACCTTC. Protein product: CASRLDRGGGYTF. Looking up the rest from reference TRBV2 and TRBJ1-2 gives the full variable domain: EPEVTQTPSHQVTQMGQEVILRCVPISNHLYFYWYRQILGQKVEFLVSFYNNEISEKSEIFDDQFSVERPDGSNFTLKIRSTKLEDSAMYFCASRLDRGGGYTFGSGTRLTVV.

This clonotype showed up many times. The CDR3 here is CASSLVGTRKLFF. Written as DNA, the CDR3 is TGTGCCAGCAGCTTGGTAGGGACTCGGAAACTGTTTTTT. The J gene is TRBJ1-4, the V gene TRBV5-4; possibly TRBD1 for D (5 bases). The germline CDR1 and CDR2 sequences are SGHNT and YYREEE (reference sequence). The CDR3 extends over 13 amino acids. The V end was cut by 0 bases, the J end by 11 bases, with 11 bases between.

This clonotype has more than one count but fewer than ten. A much larger clone differs by one base, so this may be a read error. The rearrangement uses TRBV5-1 and TRBJ2-7, with 7 bases that match TRBD1. The ends lost 4 bases at V and 7 bases at J; junction bases unmatched: 8. The CDR3 totals 13 residues. Germline CDR1 reads SGHRS; CDR2 reads YFSETQ. The CDR3 region is CASSRGTVNEQYF. Written as DNA, the CDR3 is TGCGCCAGCAGCAGAGGGACAGTCAATGAGCAGTACTTC.

In its sample, this clonotype was seen many times. The V and J genes are TRBV11-2 and TRBJ2-7; no reliable D call. This CDR3 spans 14 amino acids. Germline CDR1 and CDR2: SGHAT and FQNNGV. Trimming shortened V by 1 base and J by 2 bases, and 9 bases separated the two germline ends. DNA for the CDR3: TGTGCCAGCAGCTTAGGAGTCGGAACCTACGAGCAGTACTTC. Translated, it gives CASSLGVGTYEQYF. Together with reference TRBV11-2 and TRBJ2-7, the CDR3 gives the full variable domain: EAGVAQSPRYKIIEKRQSVAFWCNPISGHATLYWYQQILGQGPKLLIQFQNNGVVDDSQLPKDRFSAERLKGVDSTLKIQPAKLEDSAVYLCASSLGVGTYEQYFGPGTRLTVT.

The chain uses TRBV6-1 and TRBJ1-5; weak D call: TRBD1 (6 bases). This CDR3 is 16 amino acids long. Germline V gene sequence: CDR1 MNHNS, CDR2 SASEGT. V lost 6 bases to trimming and J lost 3 bases, with 18 bases between them. In DNA form, the CDR3 reads TGTGCCAGCAGCGGCCGTGGGGGGCCGCCCAATCAGCCCCAGCATTTT. Translation: CASSGRGGPPNQPQHF.

In its sample, this clonotype ranks as medium-sized (0.01 to 0.1%). V gene TRBV7-3 combines with J gene TRBJ2-5; either TRBD1 or TRBD2 may supply D (6 bases each). Trimming removed 5 bases at V and 5 bases at J, with 15 bases between. This CDR3 region has 14 residues. Germline CDR1 is SGHTA and CDR2 is FQGTGA. CDR3 sequence reads: CASSLSGAGETQYF. The CDR3 DNA reads as TGTGCCAGCAGCCTGTCGGGGGCGGGGGAGACCCAGTACTTC.

This chain uses TRBV5-1 with TRBJ2-3; D unclear. The CDR3 totals 16 residues. The V end lost 1 base, the J end lost 3 bases, and 15 bases lay between the germline ends. From germline, CDR1 is SGHRS and CDR2 YFSETQ. The CDR3 bases are TGCGCCAGCAGCTTGAATGGGCAAATAATGACAGATACGCAGTATTTT. Protein product: CASSLNGQIMTDTQYF.

The V gene is TRBV5-1, the J gene TRBJ1-3; D possibly corresponds to TRBD1 (5 bases). This CDR3 has 14 amino acids. From germline, CDR1 is SGHRS and CDR2 YFSETQ. V lost 7 bases to trimming and J lost 4 bases, with 15 bases between them. CDR3 residues: CASRSGGTGNTIYF. CDR3 nucleotide sequence: TGCGCCAGCCGCTCAGGCGGGACCGGAAACACCATATATTTT.

The sample holds many counts of this clonotype. The chain couples TRBV7-3 to TRBJ2-7; 7 positions agree with TRBD2. V trimming: 2 bases; J trimming: 3 bases; junction bases outside the gene matches: 7. CDR1 and CDR2 (germline): SGHTA, FQGTGA. This CDR3 is 15 amino acids long. The CDR3 coding sequence is TGTGCCAGCAGCTTATTGCCTAGCGGAGACTACGAGCAGTACTTC. This encodes CASSLLPSGDYEQYF.

This clonotype was recorded a few times. Since no conserved phenylalanine or tryptophan closes the CDR3, a read error is the likely cause. Because the CDR3's place on the DNA is in doubt, the DNA is left out and the CDR3 is given as listed by TCRdb. This chain connects TRBV7-3 to TRBJ2-3. The CDR3 adds up to 14 amino acids, both ends counted. CDR1 is SGHTA, CDR2 FQGTGA, per germline. The CDR3 spells CASSLFFDSTPSVR.